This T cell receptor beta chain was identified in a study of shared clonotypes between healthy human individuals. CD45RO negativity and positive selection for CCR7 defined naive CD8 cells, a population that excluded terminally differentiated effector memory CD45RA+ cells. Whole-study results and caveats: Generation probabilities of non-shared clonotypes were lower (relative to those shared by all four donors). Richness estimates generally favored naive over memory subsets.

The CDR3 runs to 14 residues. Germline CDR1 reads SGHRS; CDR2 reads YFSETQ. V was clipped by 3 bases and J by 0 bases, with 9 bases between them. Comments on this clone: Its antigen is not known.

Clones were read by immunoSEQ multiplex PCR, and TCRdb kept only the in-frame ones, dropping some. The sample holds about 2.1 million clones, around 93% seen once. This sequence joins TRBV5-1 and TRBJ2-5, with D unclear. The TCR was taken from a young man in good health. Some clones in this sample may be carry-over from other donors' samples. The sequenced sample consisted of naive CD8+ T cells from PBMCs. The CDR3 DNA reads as TGCGCCAGCAGCTGGTTTGGCAACCAAGAGACCCAGTACTTC. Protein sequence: CASSWFGNQETQYF.